This T cell receptor (beta chain) is drawn from a study of cytomegalovirus exposure and HLA in healthy donors. Measured with immunoSEQ multiplex PCR; TCRdb has only the in-frame clones, and not every one. This sample carries tens of thousands of clones, 75% to 90% of them seen once, and the ten largest clones take approximately 1.5%. The CDR3 is made up of 14 amino acids. Looked up from germline, CDR1 is SQVTM and CDR2 is ANQGSEA. Trimming took off 5 bases at V and 2 bases at J, with 14 bases between the two ends. Specimen: PBMCs. This chain uses TRBV29-1 with TRBJ2-3, with TRBD2 as a possible D gene (5 bases). This receptor was obtained from a young woman in good health and CMV-seronegative. The CDR3 spells CSVPRLPDTDTQYF. In DNA, the CDR3 is TGCAGCGTTCCCAGACTACCAGACACAGATACGCAGTATTTT.